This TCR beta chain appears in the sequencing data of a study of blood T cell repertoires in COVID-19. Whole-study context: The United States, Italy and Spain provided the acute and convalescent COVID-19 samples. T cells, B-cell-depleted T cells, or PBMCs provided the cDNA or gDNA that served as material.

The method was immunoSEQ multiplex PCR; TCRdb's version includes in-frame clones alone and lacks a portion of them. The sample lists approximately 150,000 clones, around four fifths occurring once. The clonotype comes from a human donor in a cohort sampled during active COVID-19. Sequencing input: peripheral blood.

The CDR3 DNA reads as TGTGCCAGCAGCTTAGCCGCAGGGAGGGGAGAGACCCAGTACTTC. This sequence encodes CASSLAAGRGETQYF. The chain couples TRBV7-8 to TRBJ2-5, with TRBD2 matching over 7 bases. The V segment lost 0 bases and the J segment 4 bases; nucleotides outside the gene matches: 5. Germline V gene data show CDR1 as SGHVS and CDR2 as FQNEAQ. The CDR3 is 15 amino acids.